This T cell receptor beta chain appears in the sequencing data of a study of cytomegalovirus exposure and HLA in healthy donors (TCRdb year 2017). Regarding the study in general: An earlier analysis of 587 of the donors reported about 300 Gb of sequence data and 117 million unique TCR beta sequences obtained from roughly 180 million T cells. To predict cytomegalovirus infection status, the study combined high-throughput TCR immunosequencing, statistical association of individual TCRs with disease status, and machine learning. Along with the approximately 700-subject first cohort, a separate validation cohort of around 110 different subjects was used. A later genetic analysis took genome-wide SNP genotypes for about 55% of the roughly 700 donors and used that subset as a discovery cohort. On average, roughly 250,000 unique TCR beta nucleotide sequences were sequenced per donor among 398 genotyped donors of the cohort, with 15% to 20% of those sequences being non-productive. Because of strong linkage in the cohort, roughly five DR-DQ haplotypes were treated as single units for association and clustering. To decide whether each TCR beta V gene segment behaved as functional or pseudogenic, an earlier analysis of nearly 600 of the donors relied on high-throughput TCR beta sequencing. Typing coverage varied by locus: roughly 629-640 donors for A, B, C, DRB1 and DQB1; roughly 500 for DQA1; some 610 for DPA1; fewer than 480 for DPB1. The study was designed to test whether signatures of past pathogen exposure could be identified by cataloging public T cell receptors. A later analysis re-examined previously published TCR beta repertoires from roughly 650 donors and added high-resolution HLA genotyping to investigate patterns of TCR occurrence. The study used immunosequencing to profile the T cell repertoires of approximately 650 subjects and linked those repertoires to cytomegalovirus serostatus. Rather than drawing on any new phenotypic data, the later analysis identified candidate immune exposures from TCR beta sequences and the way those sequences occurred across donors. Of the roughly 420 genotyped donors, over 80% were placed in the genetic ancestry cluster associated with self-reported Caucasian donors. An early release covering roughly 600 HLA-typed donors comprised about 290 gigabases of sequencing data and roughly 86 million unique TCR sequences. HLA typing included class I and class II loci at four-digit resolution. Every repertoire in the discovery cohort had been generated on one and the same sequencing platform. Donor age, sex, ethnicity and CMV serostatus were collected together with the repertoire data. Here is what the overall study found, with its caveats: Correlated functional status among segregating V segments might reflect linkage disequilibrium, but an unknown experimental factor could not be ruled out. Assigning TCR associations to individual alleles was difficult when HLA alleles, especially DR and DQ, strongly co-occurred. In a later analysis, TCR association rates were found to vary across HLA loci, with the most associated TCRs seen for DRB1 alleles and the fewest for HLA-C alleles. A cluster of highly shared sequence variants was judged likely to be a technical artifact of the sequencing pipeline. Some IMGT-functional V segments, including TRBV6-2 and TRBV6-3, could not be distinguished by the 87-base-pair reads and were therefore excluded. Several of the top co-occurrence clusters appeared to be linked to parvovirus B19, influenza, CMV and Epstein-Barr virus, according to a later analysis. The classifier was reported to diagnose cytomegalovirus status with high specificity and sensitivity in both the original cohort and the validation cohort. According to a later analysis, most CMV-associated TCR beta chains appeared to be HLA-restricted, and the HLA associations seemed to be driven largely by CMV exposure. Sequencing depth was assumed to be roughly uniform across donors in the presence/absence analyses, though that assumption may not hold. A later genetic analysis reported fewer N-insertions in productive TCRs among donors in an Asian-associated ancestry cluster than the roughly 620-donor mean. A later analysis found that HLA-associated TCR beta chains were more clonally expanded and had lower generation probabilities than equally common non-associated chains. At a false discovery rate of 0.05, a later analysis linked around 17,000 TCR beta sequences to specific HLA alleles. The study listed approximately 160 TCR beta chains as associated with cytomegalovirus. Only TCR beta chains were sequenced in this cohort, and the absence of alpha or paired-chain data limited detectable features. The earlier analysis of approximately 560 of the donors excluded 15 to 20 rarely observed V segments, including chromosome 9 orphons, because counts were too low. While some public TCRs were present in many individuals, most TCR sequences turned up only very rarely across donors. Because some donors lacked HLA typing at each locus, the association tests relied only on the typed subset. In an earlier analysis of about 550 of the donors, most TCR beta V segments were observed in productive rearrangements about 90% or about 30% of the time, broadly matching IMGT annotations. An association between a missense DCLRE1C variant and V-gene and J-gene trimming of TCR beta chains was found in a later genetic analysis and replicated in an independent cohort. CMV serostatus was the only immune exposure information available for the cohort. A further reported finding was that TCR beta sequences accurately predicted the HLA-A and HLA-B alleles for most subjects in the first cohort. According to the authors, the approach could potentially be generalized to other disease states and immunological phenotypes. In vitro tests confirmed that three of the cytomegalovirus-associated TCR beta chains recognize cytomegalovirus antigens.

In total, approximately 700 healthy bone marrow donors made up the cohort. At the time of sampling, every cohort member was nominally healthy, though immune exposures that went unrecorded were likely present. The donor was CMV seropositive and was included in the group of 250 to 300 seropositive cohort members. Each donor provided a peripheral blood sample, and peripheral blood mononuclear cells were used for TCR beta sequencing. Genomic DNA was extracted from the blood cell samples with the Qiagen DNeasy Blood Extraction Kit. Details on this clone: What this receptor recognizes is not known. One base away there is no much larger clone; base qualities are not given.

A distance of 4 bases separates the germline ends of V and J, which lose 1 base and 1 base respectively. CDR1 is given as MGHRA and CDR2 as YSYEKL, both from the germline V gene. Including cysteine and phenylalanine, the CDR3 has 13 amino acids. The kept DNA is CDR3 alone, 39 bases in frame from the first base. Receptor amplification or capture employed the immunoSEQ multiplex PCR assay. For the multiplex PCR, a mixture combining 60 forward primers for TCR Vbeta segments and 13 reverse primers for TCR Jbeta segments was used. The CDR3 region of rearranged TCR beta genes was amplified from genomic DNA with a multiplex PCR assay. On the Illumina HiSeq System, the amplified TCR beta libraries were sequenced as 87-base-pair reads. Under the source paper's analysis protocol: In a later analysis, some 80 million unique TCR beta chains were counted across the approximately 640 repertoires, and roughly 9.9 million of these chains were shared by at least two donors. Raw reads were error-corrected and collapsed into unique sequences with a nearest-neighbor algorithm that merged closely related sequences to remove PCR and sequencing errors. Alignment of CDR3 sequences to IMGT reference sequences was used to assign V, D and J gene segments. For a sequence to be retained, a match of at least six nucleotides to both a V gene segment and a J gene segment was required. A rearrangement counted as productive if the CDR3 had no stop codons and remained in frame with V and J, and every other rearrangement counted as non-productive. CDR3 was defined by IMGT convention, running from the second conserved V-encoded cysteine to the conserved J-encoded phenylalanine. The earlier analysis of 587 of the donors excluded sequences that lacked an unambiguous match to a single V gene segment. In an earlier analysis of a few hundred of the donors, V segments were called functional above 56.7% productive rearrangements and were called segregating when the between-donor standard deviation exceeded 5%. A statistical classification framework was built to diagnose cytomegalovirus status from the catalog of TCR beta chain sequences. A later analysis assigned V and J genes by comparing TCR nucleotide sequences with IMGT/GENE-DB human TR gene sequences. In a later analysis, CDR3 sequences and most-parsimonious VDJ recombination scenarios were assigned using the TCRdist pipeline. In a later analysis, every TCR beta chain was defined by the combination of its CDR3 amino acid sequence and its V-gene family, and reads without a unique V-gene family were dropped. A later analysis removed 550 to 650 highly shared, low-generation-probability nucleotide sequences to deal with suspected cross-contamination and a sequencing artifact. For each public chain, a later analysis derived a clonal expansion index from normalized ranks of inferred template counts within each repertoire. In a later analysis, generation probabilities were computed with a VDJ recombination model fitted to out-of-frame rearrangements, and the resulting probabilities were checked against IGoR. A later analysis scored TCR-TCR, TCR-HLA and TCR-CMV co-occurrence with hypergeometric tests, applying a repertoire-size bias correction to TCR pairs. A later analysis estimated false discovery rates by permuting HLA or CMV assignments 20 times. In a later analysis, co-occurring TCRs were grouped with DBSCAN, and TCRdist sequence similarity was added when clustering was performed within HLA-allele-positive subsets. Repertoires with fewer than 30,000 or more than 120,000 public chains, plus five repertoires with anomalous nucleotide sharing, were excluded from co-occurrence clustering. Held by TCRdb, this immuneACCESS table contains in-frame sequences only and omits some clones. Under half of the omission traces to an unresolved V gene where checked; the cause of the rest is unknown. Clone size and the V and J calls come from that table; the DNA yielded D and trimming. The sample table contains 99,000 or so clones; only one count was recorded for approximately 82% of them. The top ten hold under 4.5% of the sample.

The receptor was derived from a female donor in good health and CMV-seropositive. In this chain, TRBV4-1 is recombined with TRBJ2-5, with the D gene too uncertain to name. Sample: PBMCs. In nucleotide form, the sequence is TGCGCCAGCAGCCAAGGGAGCCAAGAGACCCAGTACTTC. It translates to CASSQGSQETQYF.